This T cell receptor beta chain is from a study of memory CD4+ T cells and cytomegalovirus serostatus. Note on this clone: Its antigen is undetermined.

The sort gate was single viable CD3+CD4+CD8-CD45RO+ cells for memory CD4+ T cells. Donors' CMV status reflects serum IgG against pp150, pp28, p38, p52. The germline V gene has CDR1 MNHEY and CDR2 SMNVEV (reference sequence). V was pared by 6 bases and J by 3 bases, with 5 bases between. The CDR3 consists of 11 residues. Findings and limits, study-wide: The CMV-associated TCR signature appears largely within the CD4+ memory repertoire. Repertoires predicted CMV serostatus with median bootstrapped AUC of about 0.96.

The protocol was immunoSEQ multiplex PCR, while the TCRdb copy is restricted to in-frame clones and leaves out a portion. Altogether 50,000 to 60,000 clones are present, 70% to 85% being singletons, with the ten largest covering less than 0.6%. The chain has TRBV27 and TRBJ1-2, with D hard to call. The source material was memory CD4+ T cells from blood. This sequence was found in an adult in good health and CMV-seronegative. The CDR3 loop is CASRTHYGYTF. In nucleotides, the CDR3 is TGTGCCAGCAGGACCCACTATGGCTACACCTTC.